This T cell receptor beta chain was identified in a study of radiotherapy plus CTLA-4 blockade in lung cancer. Study-level points and caveats: How blood T cell clones changed early, along with interferon-beta, reportedly forecast response best.

CDR1 and CDR2 from the germline V gene are SGHTA and FQGNSA. Trimming left V 0 bases short and J 0 bases short, with 7 bases between. This CDR3 contains 15 residues. Profiling relied on immunoSEQ multiplex PCR, and the TCRdb table lists in-frame clones only, not all of them. The sample carries around 29,000 clones, over 75% recorded once. As for this clone: As yet, its antigen is unknown.

Here the sequenced sample was peripheral blood, taken from a patient treated with radiotherapy plus ipilimumab. V gene TRBV7-2 combines with J gene TRBJ2-3; D unclear. The origin of this receptor is a human donor with non-small cell lung cancer that progressed on radiotherapy plus ipilimumab. The CDR3 nucleotides read TGTGCCAGCAGCTTAGCAACAGTCAGCACAGATACGCAGTATTTT. Its protein product is CASSLATVSTDTQYF.